This T cell receptor beta chain was recovered during a study of siplizumab effects on memory and regulatory T cells. Study-wide points: In controls, roughly 25% of mappable alloreactive CD4+ clones were Treg-derived on average, versus approximately 70% with siplizumab. The authors could not assign a naive or memory phenotype to roughly 75-97% of proliferating CD4+ or CD8+ clones.

In regard to this clone: As yet, its antigen is unknown.

V dropped 3 bases and J dropped 0 bases, with 12 bases sitting between them. Germline V lookup: CDR1 LGHNA, CDR2 YSLEER. The CDR3 has 17 amino acids. Sequenced by immunoSEQ multiplex PCR; TCRdb stores in-frame clones only, minus some. Of some 100,000 clones listed, roughly 97% are singletons. This receptor was taken from a human donor in good health. The sample taken for sequencing was naive CD4+ T cells sorted from blood. The chain has TRBV4-3 and TRBJ2-6, with D possibly matching TRBD2 (6 bases). DNA for the CDR3: TGCGCCAGCAGCCAGGGGGGTAGGGCCTCTGGGGCCAACGTCCTGACTTTC. Amino acid sequence: CASSQGGRASGANVLTF.